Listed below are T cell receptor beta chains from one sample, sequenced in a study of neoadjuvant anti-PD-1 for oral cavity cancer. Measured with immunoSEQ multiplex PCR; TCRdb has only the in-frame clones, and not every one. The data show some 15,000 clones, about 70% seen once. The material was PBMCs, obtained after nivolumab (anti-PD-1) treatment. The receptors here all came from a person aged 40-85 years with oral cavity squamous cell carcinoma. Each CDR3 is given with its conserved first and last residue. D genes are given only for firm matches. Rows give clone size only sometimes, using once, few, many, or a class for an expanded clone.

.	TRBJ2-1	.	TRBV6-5	CASRAGQSSYNEQFF	TGTGCCAGCAGGGCCGGACAGAGCTCCTACAATGAGCAGTTCTTC
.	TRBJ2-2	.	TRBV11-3	CASSPGGYTGELFF	TGTGCCAGCAGCCCTGGGGGATACACCGGGGAGCTGTTTTTT
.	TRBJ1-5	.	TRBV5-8	CASSWGEQGGGQPQHF	TGTGCCAGCAGCTGGGGGGAACAGGGTGGCGGCCAGCCCCAGCATTTT
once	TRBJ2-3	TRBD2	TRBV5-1	CASSLWLAGGRGTDTQYF	TGCGCCAGCAGCTTGTGGCTAGCGGGAGGCCGTGGCACAGATACGCAGTATTTT
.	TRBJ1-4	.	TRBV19	CASSQGITTNEKLFF	TGTGCCAGTAGTCAAGGGATTACAACTAATGAAAAACTGTTTTTT
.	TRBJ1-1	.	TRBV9	CASSVELGENTEAFF	TGTGCCAGCAGCGTAGAACTAGGAGAGAACACTGAAGCTTTCTTT
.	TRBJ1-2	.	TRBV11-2	CASSLGFSQGRAGGYTF	TGTGCCAGCAGCTTAGGATTTTCGCAGGGGAGGGCAGGTGGCTACACCTTC
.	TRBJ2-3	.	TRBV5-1	CASSFPELAGTTDTQYF	TGCGCCAGCAGCTTCCCGGAGTTGGCGGGGACGACAGATACGCAGTATTTT
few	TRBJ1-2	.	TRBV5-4	CASSLAGGSFAGYTF	TGTGCCAGCAGCTTGGCAGGCGGCAGCTTTGCTGGCTACACCTTC
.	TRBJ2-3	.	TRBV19	CASKGSPPTDTQYF	TGTGCCAGTAAGGGCAGCCCCCCCACAGATACGCAGTATTTT
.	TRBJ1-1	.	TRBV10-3	CAISEELGNTEAFF	TGTGCCATCAGTGAAGAATTGGGGAACACTGAAGCTTTCTTT
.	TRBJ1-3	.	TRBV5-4	CASSARGDPGNTIYF	TGTGCCAGCAGCGCGAGGGGGGACCCTGGAAACACCATATATTTT
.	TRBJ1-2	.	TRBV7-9	CASRRAGSKDGYTF	TGTGCCAGCAGAAGGGCAGGGTCGAAAGACGGCTACACCTTC
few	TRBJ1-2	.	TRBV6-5	CASSRDIYYGYTF	TGTGCCAGCAGTCGGGACATCTACTATGGCTACACCTTC
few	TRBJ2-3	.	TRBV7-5	CARSLPGTSGTDTQYF	TGTGCCAGAAGCCTACCCGGGACTAGCGGCACAGATACGCAGTATTTT
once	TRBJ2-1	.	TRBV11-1	CASRVRRSSYNEQFF	TGTGCCAGCAGAGTCAGGAGAAGCTCCTACAATGAGCAGTTCTTC
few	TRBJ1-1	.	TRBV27	CASSLRALIEAFF	TGTGCCAGCAGTTTGAGGGCCCTCATTGAAGCTTTCTTT
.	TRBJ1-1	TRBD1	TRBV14	CASSRQGGTTEAFF	TGTGCCAGCAGCCGACAGGGAGGGACCACTGAAGCTTTCTTT
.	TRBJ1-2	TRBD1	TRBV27	CASSFNTGDGYTF	TGTGCCAGCAGTTTCAATACAGGGGATGGCTACACCTTC
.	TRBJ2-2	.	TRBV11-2	CASSLYLDRNTGELFF	TGTGCCAGCAGCTTATACCTGGACAGAAACACCGGGGAGCTGTTTTTT
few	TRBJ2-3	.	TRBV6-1	CASSQIRGEMNTQYF	TGTGCCAGCAGCCAGATTAGGGGGGAAATGAATACGCAGTATTTT
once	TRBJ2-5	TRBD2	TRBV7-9	CASSLIGTSGGEETQYF	TGTGCCAGCAGCTTAATCGGGACTAGCGGGGGTGAAGAGACCCAGTACTTC
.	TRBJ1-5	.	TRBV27	CARPYRDQPQHF	TGTGCCAGGCCATACAGGGATCAGCCCCAGCATTTT
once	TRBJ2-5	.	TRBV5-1	CASSFGFLGLGAQETQYF	TGCGCCAGCAGCTTTGGTTTTTTGGGGCTGGGGGCACAAGAGACCCAGTACTTC
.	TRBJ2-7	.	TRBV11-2	CASSLGPLAYEQYF	TGTGCCAGCAGCTTAGGCCCACTAGCTTACGAGCAGTACTTC
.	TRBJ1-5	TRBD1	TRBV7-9	CASSLPGQDQHF	TGTGCCAGCAGCTTGCCGGGACAGGACCAGCATTTT
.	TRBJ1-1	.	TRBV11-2	CASSLGRGGYTEAFF	TGTGCCAGCAGCTTAGGCCGTGGAGGGTACACTGAAGCTTTCTTT
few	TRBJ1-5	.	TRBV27	CASSLYGVSNQPQHF	TGTGCCAGCAGTTTATATGGGGTTAGCAATCAGCCCCAGCATTTT
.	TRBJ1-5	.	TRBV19	CASSMVYRVGNQPQHF	TGTGCCAGTAGTATGGTCTACAGGGTTGGCAATCAGCCCCAGCATTTT
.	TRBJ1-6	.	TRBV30	CAWSVRDRENSPLHF	TGTGCCTGGAGTGTACGCGACCGAGAGAATTCACCCCTCCACTTT
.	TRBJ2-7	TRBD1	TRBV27	CASSLDRGYEQYF	TGTGCCAGCAGTTTAGACAGGGGCTACGAGCAGTACTTC
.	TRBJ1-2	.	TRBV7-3	CASSLTGRGDLYGYTF	TGTGCCAGCAGCTTAACCGGCAGGGGCGACCTTTATGGCTACACCTTC
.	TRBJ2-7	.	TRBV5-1	CASSLSGLSGEQYF	TGCGCCAGCAGCTTAAGCGGGCTCAGCGGCGAGCAGTACTTC
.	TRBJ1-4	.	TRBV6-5	CASSAGLTNEKLFF	TGTGCCAGCAGTGCAGGGTTGACTAATGAAAAACTGTTTTTT
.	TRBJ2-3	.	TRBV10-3	CAISEQTGRGADTQYF	TGTGCCATCAGTGAGCAGACAGGGAGGGGTGCAGATACGCAGTATTTT
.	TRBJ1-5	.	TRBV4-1	CASSEDGTYNQPQHF	TGCGCCAGCAGCGAAGATGGGACGTACAATCAGCCCCAGCATTTT
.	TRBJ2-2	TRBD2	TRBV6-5	CASSYGTSGITGELFF	TGTGCCAGCAGTTACGGCACTAGCGGAATCACCGGGGAGCTGTTTTTT
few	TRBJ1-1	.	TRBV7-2	CASSLLTRGYTEAFF	TGTGCCAGCAGCTTACTCACCCGGGGATACACTGAAGCTTTCTTT
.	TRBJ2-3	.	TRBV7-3	CASSAQASSTDTQYF	TGTGCCAGCAGCGCACAGGCCTCTAGCACAGATACGCAGTATTTT
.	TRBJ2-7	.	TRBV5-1	CASSLGGGAGSTSYEQYF	TGCGCCAGCAGCTTGGGGGGCGGGGCAGGATCAACCTCCTACGAGCAGTACTTC
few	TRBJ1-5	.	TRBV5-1	CASSLGHNSNQPQHF	TGCGCCAGCAGCTTGGGACACAATAGCAATCAGCCCCAGCATTTT
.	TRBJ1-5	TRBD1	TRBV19	CASSRDGDRGYQPQHF	TGTGCCAGTAGTAGAGACGGGGACAGGGGTTATCAGCCCCAGCATTTT
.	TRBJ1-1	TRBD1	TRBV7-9	CASSLLGQGTMNTEAFF	TGTGCCAGCAGCTTACTTGGACAGGGGACCATGAACACTGAAGCTTTCTTT
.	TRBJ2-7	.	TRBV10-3	CAIGRRESTYEQYF	TGTGCCATCGGACGACGGGAGTCGACCTACGAGCAGTACTTC
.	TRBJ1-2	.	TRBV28	CASSFWRRQESNYGYTF	TGTGCCAGCAGTTTTTGGCGTCGGCAGGAGAGTAACTATGGCTACACCTTC
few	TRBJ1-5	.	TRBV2	CASSSGNSNQPQHF	TGTGCCAGCAGTTCAGGGAATAGCAATCAGCCCCAGCATTTT
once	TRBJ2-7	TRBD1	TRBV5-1	CASSRDRGQGEQYF	TGCGCCAGCAGCCGGGACAGGGGACAGGGCGAGCAGTACTTC
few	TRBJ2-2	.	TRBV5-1	CASSLDTGRQPASGELFF	TGCGCCAGCAGCTTGGATACTGGCAGGCAGCCGGCCTCCGGGGAGCTGTTTTTT
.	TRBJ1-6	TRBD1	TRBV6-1	CASSDEDRDLVSSYNSPLHF	TGTGCCAGCAGTGATGAGGACAGGGACTTAGTCAGCTCCTATAATTCACCCCTCCACTTT
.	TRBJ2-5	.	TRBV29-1	CSVDRYQETQYF	TGCAGCGTTGACAGGTACCAAGAGACCCAGTACTTC
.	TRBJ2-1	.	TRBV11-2	CASSLDQAGSLFF	TGTGCCAGCAGCTTAGATCAGGCAGGGTCACTGTTCTTC